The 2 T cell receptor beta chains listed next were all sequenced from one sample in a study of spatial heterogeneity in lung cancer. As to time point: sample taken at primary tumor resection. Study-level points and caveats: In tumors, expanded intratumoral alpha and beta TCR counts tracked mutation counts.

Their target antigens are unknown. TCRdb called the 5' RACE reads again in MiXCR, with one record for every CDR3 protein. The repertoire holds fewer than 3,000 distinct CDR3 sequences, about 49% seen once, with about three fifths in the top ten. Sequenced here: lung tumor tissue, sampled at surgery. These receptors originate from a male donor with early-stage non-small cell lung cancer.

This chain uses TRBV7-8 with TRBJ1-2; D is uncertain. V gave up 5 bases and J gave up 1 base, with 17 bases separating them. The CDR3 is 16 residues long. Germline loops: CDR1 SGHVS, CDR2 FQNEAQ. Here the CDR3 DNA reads TGTGCCAGCAGCAATCACCCTCCGCCCGTTAACTATGGCTACACCTTC. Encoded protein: CASSNHPPPVNYGYTF.

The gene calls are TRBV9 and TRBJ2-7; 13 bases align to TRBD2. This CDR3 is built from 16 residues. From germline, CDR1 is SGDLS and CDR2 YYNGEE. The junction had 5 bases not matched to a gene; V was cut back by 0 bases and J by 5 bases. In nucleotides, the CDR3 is TGTGCCAGCAGCGTAGGCACTAGCGGGAGGGCCAACGAGCAGTACTTC. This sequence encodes CASSVGTSGRANEQYF.